This T cell receptor beta chain was recorded in a study of early T cells in non-severe SARS-CoV-2 infection (dated by TCRdb to the early 2020s). Looking at the study overall: Because TCR sequencing was done on bulk RNA from unsorted whole blood, the alpha and beta chains could not be paired. Paper-wide results and their limitations: VDJdb matching was skewed toward anti-spike CD8 responses, so virus-specific expansions were likely underestimated and private and CD4 specificities were missed.

Preparation of the library involved 5' RACE. The sequencer was a NextSeq 500. The TCR library protocol attached unique molecular identifiers to individual cDNA molecules to correct for sequencing error and PCR bias. Both TCR alpha and beta chains were sequenced, and tight co-correlation was observed between alpha and beta sequence abundances in each sample. As for the original processing: Decombinator V4 was used to annotate the V gene, J gene and CDR3 of the TCR sequences. Expanded TCRs were defined as changing significantly between any two time points under a Poisson model with p below 0.0001. TCR abundances were normalised to the total number of TCRs sequenced per sample and were expressed as counts per million. TRAV1-2 paired with TRAJ12, TRAJ20 or TRAJ33 defined MAIT TCRs, while TRAV10 paired with TRAJ18 defined iNKT TCRs. VDJdb, accessed 1 November 2021, was searched for CMV, EBV and SARS-CoV-2 annotated TCRs, with TCRs annotated for multiple antigens excluded. TCRdb itself trimmed the public reads at Q25 with fastp, ran MiXCR and retained productive beta chains. Rows matching on CDR3 protein sequence are summarized as one entry with the most common DNA and genes. In this record, the V and J calls reflect TCRdb's handling and not the investigators' own analysis. The sample table records approximately 69,000 distinct CDR3 sequences; 10% to 15% of these occur just once. Approximately 6.4% of the sample belongs to the ten largest clones.

A case-control design nested within a healthcare worker cohort in London, UK, was used, with weekly nasopharyngeal swab PCR tests and blood sampling performed. Healthcare workers were recruited during the week of the UK lockdown, between 23 and 31 March 2020, and followed weekly for up to roughly 15 weeks. CDR1 and CDR2 are drawn from the germline V gene (reference sequence): DFQATT, SNEGSKA. V was cut back by 2 bases and J by 4 bases, leaving a gap of 15 bases between them. Its CDR3 holds 14 amino acids, cysteine through phenylalanine. Only CDR3 DNA is held: 42 bases, read in frame from base 1. A note on this clonotype: There is no known antigen for this receptor. Per-base qualities were not stored, and no clone one base away is much larger.

The specimen sequenced was whole blood. The clonotype comes from an adult who was a healthcare worker with PCR-confirmed SARS-CoV-2 infection or an uninfected control (not recorded which). Recombination joined TRBV20-1 with TRBJ2-7, with a tentative D call of TRBD1 or TRBD2, each matching 5 bases. The sequenced DNA is TGCAGTGCTAGACTGGTTGGCAGGGAGTACGAGCAGTACTTC. The resulting protein is CSARLVGREYEQYF.